This T cell receptor (beta chain) was captured in a study of cytomegalovirus exposure and HLA in healthy donors. V was clipped by 5 bases and J by 4 bases, with 11 bases between them. Germline CDR1 and CDR2: SQVTM and ANQGSEA. The CDR3 is 13 amino acids. Whole-study findings and limits: A cluster of highly shared sequence variants was likely a sequencing artifact. The investigators catalogued under 200 TCR beta chains as cytomegalovirus-associated. A later analysis linked a missense variant in DCLRE1C to the trimming of TCR beta V and J genes. Accounts indicate the classifier identified cytomegalovirus status with strong specificity and sensitivity.

As concerns this clone: Its target is unknown. The same CDR3 arises from other DNA sequences in this sample as well.

13 Jbeta primers and 60 Vbeta primers were used for the PCR. Data came from immunoSEQ multiplex PCR; TCRdb stores just in-frame clones and leaves some out. The sample yields about 130,000 clones, about three quarters seen once. The chain carries TRBV29-1 and TRBJ1-4; maybe TRBD1 (6 bases). Input material: PBMCs. The clonotype comes from an older woman in good health and CMV-seropositive. CDR3 nucleotide sequence: TGCAGCGTTCCGGACAGACTTAATGAAAAACTGTTTTTT. Its translation: CSVPDRLNEKLFF.